Listed below are T cell receptor beta chains from one sample, sequenced in a study of cytomegalovirus exposure and HLA in healthy donors. Assay used: immunoSEQ multiplex PCR; TCRdb lists only in-frame clones, some missing. Seen here are about 130,000 clones, 75% to 85% observed once, and the top ten hold over 9%. The source material was PBMCs. The receptors stem from a male donor in good health and CMV-seropositive. Each CDR3 is given with its conserved first and last residue. A D gene is named only where the DNA matches it firmly. Clone size is shown for a subset of rows, as once, few, many or a class of expanded clone.

v_call: TRBV28
d_call: .
cdr3_length: 15
clone_size: .
j_call: TRBJ2-7
cdr3_aa: CASSLSGGPTYEQYF
cdr3_nt: TGTGCCAGCAGTTTAAGTGGCGGGCCGACCTACGAGCAGTACTTC

v_call: TRBV6-6
d_call: .
cdr3_length: 14
clone_size: .
j_call: TRBJ1-2
cdr3_aa: CASSYSQLREGYTF
cdr3_nt: TGTGCCAGCAGTTACTCCCAACTAAGGGAGGGCTACACCTTC

v_call: TRBV30
d_call: .
cdr3_length: 16
clone_size: .
j_call: TRBJ1-5
cdr3_aa: CAWSVGFGGSNQPQHF
cdr3_nt: TGTGCCTGGAGTGTCGGATTCGGGGGTAGCAATCAGCCCCAGCATTTT

v_call: TRBV5-4
d_call: .
cdr3_length: 15
clone_size: few
j_call: TRBJ1-2
cdr3_aa: CASSSPGGQHYGYTF
cdr3_nt: TGTGCCAGCAGCTCCCCGGGTGGCCAACACTATGGCTACACCTTC

v_call: TRBV30
d_call: TRBD1
cdr3_length: 14
clone_size: .
j_call: TRBJ1-5
cdr3_aa: CAWSATDRGLKKHF
cdr3_nt: TGTGCCTGGAGTGCTACGGACAGGGGGCTGAAAAAGCATTTT

v_call: TRBV7-8
d_call: TRBD2
cdr3_length: 15
clone_size: .
j_call: TRBJ2-5
cdr3_aa: CASSELAGAPYGQYF
cdr3_nt: TGTGCCAGCAGCGAACTAGCGGGAGCCCCCTACGGGCAGTACTTC

v_call: TRBV5-1
d_call: TRBD1
cdr3_length: 15
clone_size: .
j_call: TRBJ1-1
cdr3_aa: CASSLAGGAETEAFF
cdr3_nt: TGCGCCAGCAGCTTGGCAGGGGGCGCTGAGACTGAAGCTTTCTTT

v_call: TRBV19
d_call: .
cdr3_length: 16
clone_size: .
j_call: TRBJ1-5
cdr3_aa: CASRNSGRLGNQPQHF
cdr3_nt: TGTGCCAGTAGAAACTCAGGCAGACTAGGGAATCAGCCCCAGCATTTT

v_call: TRBV4-3
d_call: TRBD2
cdr3_length: 19
clone_size: .
j_call: TRBJ2-7
cdr3_aa: CASSPPPLAGGYSGYEQYF
cdr3_nt: TGCGCCAGCAGCCCGCCCCCACTAGCGGGAGGCTACTCGGGCTACGAGCAGTACTTC

v_call: TRBV30
d_call: .
cdr3_length: 16
clone_size: few
j_call: TRBJ2-7
cdr3_aa: CAWSRDVWRDSYEQYF
cdr3_nt: TGTGCCTGGAGTAGGGATGTTTGGCGGGACTCCTACGAGCAGTACTTC